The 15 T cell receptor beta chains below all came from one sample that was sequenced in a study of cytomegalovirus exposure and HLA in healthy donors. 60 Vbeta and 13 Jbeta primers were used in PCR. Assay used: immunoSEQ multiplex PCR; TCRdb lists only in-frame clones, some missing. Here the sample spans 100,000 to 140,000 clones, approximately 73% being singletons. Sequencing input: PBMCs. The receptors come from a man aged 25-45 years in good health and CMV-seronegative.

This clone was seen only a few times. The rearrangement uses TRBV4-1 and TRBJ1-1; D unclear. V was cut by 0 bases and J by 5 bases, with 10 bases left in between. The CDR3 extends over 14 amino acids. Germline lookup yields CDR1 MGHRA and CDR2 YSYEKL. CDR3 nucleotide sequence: TGCGCCAGCAGCCAAGAAGGCGGAGGGACTGAAGCTTTCTTT. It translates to CASSQEGGGTEAFF.

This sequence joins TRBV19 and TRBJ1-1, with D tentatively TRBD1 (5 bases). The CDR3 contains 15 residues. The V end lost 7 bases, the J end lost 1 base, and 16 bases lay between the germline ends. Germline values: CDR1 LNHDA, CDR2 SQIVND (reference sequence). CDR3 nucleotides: TGTGCCAGTACCCAATTGGGACTCAGGAACACTGAAGCTTTCTTT. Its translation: CASTQLGLRNTEAFF.

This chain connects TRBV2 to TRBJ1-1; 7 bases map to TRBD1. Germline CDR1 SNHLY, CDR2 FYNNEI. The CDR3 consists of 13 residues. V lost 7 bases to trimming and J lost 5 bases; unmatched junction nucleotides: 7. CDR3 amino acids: CASKQGTGTEAFF. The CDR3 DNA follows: TGTGCCAGCAAACAGGGGACGGGGACTGAAGCTTTCTTT. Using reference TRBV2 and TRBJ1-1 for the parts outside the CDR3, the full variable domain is EPEVTQTPSHQVTQMGQEVILRCVPISNHLYFYWYRQILGQKVEFLVSFYNNEISEKSEIFDDQFSVERPDGSNFTLKIRSTKLEDSAMYFCASKQGTGTEAFFGQGTRLTVV.

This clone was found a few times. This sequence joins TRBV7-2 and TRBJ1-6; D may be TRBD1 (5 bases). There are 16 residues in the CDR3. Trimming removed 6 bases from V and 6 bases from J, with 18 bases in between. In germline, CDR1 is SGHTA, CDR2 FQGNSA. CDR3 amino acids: CASSELPAGVNSPLHF. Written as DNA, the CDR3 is TGTGCCAGCAGTGAACTACCCGCGGGGGTTAATTCACCCCTCCACTTT.

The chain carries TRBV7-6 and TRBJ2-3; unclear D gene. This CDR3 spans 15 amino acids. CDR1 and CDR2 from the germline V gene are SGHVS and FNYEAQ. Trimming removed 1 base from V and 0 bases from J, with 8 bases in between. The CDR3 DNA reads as TGTGCCAGCAGCTTAGGTCAAACAAGCACAGATACGCAGTATTTT. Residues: CASSLGQTSTDTQYF.

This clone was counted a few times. CDR3 nucleotides: TGTGCCAGCCCCGAGACGGGTTACACCATATATTTT. It is translated as CASPETGYTIYF. The J gene is TRBJ1-3, the V gene TRBV6-4; D call uncertain. Germline V gene sequence: CDR1 MRHNA, CDR2 SNTAGT. The V and J ends lost 8 bases and 8 bases respectively, with 13 bases between them. This CDR3 has 12 residues.

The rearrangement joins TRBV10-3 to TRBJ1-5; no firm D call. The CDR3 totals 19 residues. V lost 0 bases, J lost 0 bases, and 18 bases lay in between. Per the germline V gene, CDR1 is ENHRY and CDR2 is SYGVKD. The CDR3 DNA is TGTGCCATCAGTGAGTCCTCTCCGGGTCCGACTAATAGCAATCAGCCCCAGCATTTT. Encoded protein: CAISESSPGPTNSNQPQHF.

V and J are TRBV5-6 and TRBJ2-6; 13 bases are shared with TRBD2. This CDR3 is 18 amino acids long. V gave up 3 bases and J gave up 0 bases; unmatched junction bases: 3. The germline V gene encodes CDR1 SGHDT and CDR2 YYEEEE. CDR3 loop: CASSSTSGGDSGANVLTF. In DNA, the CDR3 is TGTGCCAGCAGCTCCACTAGCGGGGGGGACTCTGGGGCCAACGTCCTGACTTTC.

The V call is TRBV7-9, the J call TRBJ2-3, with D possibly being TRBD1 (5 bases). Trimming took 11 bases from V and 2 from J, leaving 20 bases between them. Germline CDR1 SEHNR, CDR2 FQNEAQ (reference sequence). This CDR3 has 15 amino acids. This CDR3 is CAGSYGHLITDTQYF. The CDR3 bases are TGTGCCGGATCCTACGGACACCTGATCACAGATACGCAGTATTTT.

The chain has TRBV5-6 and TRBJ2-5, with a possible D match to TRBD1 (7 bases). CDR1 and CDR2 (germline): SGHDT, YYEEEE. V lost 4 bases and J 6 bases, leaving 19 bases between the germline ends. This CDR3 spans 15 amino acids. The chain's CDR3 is CASSRQGGGKKTQYF. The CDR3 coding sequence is TGTGCCAGCAGCCGACAGGGTGGGGGGAAAAAGACCCAGTACTTC.

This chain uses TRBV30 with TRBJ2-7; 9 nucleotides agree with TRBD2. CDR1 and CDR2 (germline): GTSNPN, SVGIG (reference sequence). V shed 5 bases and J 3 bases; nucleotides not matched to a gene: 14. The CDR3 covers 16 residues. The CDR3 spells CAWLPSRTSANYEQYF. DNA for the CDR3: TGTGCCTGGCTCCCCTCGCGGACTAGCGCGAACTACGAGCAGTACTTC. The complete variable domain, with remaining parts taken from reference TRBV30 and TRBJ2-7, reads SQTIHQWPATLVQPVGSPLSLECTVEGTSNPNLYWYRQAAGRGLQLLFYSVGIGQISSEVPQNLSASRPQDRQFILSSKKLLLSDSGFYLCAWLPSRTSANYEQYFGPGTRLTVT.

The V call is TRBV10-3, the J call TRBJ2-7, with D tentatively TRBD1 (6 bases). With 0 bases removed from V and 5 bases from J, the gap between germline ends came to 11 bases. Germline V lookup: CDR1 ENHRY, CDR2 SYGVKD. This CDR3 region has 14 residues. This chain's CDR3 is CAISESTGGNEQYF. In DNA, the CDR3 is TGTGCCATCAGTGAGTCGACTGGGGGCAACGAGCAGTACTTC.

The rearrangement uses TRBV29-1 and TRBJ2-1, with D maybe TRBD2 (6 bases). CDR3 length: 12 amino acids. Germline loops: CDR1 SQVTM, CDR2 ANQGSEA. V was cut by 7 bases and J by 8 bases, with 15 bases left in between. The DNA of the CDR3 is TGCAGCGCCTCCCGGGGCGGGGATGAGCAGTTCTTC. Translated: CSASRGGDEQFF.

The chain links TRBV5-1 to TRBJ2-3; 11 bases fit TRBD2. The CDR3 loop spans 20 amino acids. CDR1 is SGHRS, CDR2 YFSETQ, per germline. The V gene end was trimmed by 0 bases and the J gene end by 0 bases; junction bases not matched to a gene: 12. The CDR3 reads CASSLDGSGGAFRSTDTQYF. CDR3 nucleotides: TGCGCCAGCAGCTTGGACGGTAGCGGGGGGGCCTTTAGGAGCACAGATACGCAGTATTTT. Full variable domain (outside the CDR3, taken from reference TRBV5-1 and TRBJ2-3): KAGVTQTPRYLIKTRGQQVTLSCSPISGHRSVSWYQQTPGQGLQFLFEYFSETQRNKGNFPGRFSGRQFSNSRSEMNVSTLELGDSALYLCASSLDGSGGAFRSTDTQYFGPGTRLTVL.

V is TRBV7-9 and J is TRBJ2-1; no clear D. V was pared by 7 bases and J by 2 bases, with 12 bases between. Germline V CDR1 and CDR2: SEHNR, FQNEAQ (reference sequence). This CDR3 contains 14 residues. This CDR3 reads CASILDTTYNEQFF. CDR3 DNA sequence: TGTGCCAGCATCCTCGACACAACCTACAATGAGCAGTTCTTC.